The clone carrying this TCR beta chain has a count of ten or more. The data derive from a study of human T cells and chemical hapten exposure. The time point denotes: patch test 1, 2 weeks after DPC sensitization. Treatment: therapeutic diphenylcyclopropenone sensitization with weekly scalp DPC. Blood was drawn before each patch test was applied. CDR3 size: 18 residues. The V and J ends lost 1 base and 0 bases respectively, with 21 bases between them. The germline gives CDR1 SQVTM, CDR2 ANQGSEA. TCRdb analysed the RACE reads with MiXCR anew, one entry per CDR3 protein. The sample holds around 380,000 distinct CDR3 sequences, nearly 5% seen once.

Sequenced material: whole blood, taken in connection with sensitization to the hapten diphenylcyclopropenone (DPC). The V and J genes are TRBV29-1 and TRBJ1-1; unclear D gene. The TCR originated in a woman in her forties or fifties with alopecia areata. Some clones in this sample may be carry-over from other donors' samples. The CDR3 spells CSVEGYHGLEVLNTEAFF. CDR3 bases: TGCAGCGTTGAAGGTTATCACGGCCTAGAGGTCTTGAACACTGAAGCTTTCTTT.